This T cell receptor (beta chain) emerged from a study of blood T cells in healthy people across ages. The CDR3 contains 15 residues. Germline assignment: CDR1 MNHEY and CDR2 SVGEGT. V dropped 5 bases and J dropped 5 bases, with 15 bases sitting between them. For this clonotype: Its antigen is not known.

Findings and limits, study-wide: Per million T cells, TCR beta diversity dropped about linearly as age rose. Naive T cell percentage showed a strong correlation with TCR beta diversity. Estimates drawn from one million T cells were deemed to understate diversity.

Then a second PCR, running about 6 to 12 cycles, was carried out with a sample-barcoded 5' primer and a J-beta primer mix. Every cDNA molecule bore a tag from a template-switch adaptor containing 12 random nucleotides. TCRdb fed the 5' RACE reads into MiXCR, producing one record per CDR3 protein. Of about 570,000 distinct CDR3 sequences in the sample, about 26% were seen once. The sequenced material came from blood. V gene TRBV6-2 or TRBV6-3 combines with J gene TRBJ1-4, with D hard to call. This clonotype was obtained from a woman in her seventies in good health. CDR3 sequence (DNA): TGTGCCAGCAGTCCTCCGACACCGGGGAATGAAAAACTGTTTTTT. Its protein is CASSPPTPGNEKLFF.